Sequencing of this T cell receptor beta chain was carried out in a study of shared clonotypes between healthy human individuals. Study at large: The cohort comprised a couple of women and a few men. Their ages spanned 18 to 49 years. General observations from the study: How much donors shared clonotypes was expected to be affected by sequencing depth.

Researchers partitioned CD4+ cells into CD45RA+ naive and CD45RA-negative memory subsets. The table came from immunoSEQ multiplex PCR; TCRdb's copy has only in-frame clones and leaves some out. Among over a million clones listed, 98% were seen once. Details on this clone: Its antigen is unidentified.

This CDR3 spans 13 amino acids. CDR1 SGHRS and CDR2 YFSETQ come from the germline V gene. V lost 3 bases to trimming and J lost 8 bases; unmatched junction nucleotides: 4. This sequence was found in a man aged 25 to 40 in good health. The V gene is TRBV5-1, the J gene TRBJ2-1; TRBD2 agrees at 8 bases. The sample consisted of naive CD4+ T cells sorted from blood. Subset of the sample: CD45RA+ positively selected. CDR3 protein: CASSSRGLDEQFF. The CDR3 nucleotides are TGCGCCAGCAGCTCAAGGGGACTAGATGAGCAGTTCTTC. Supplemented by reference TRBV5-1 and TRBJ2-1, the full variable domain reads KAGVTQTPRYLIKTRGQQVTLSCSPISGHRSVSWYQQTPGQGLQFLFEYFSETQRNKGNFPGRFSGRQFSNSRSEMNVSTLELGDSALYLCASSSRGLDEQFFGPGTRLTVL.